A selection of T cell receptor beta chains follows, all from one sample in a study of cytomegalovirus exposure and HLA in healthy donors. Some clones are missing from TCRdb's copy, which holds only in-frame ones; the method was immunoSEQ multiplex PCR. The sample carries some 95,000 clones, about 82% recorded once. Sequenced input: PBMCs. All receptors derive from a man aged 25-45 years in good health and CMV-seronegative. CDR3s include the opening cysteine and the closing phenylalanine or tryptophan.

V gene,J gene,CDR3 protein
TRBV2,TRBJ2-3,CASSWGFDTQYF
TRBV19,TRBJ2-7,CASSWLAGPQNEQYF
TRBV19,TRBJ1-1,CASRWGDTEAFF
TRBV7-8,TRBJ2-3,CASSLVTGGDTQYF
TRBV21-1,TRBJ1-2,CASSKGKYREGYTF
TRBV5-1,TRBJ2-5,CASSIGGGGEETQYF
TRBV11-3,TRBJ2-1,CASSRRDSYNEQFF
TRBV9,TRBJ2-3,CASSVVVGGSGDTQYF
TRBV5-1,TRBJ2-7,CASSLVGGGAAWEQYF
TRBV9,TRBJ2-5,CASSVGAGMGETQYF
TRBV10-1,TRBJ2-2,CATGWNSGELFF
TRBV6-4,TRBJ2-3,CASSEATGDTDTQYF
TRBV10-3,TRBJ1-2,CAINWGLLVGGYTF
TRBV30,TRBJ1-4,CAWSQGANEKLFF
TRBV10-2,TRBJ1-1,CASRTDRRNTEAFF
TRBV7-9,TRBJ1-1,CASSLQNTEAFF
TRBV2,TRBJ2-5,CASSDRDGETQYF
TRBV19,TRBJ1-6,CASTLSAGNHSPLHF
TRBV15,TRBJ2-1,CATSRDVRDEQFF
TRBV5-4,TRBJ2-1,CASSLVAESKQFF
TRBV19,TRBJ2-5,CASSRWRQGLEETQYF
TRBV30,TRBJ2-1,CAWSVQNEQFF
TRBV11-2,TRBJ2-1,CASSLGRGRGYNEQFF
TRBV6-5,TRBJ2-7,CASSYEASGSYEQYF
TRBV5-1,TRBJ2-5,CASSQRTSGETQYF
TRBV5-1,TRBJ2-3,CASSLGTPSTDTQYF
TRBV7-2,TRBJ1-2,CASSNRRDRVNYGYTF
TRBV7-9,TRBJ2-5,CASSLGRGQGRETQYF
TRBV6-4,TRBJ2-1,CASSDGVAGNEQFF
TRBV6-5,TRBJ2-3,CASRLSGGGTDTQYF
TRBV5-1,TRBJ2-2,CASSFASGGVTGELFF
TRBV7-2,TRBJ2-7,CASRGGQAFYEQYF
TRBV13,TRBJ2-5,CASSPGQGQETQYF
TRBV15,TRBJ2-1,CATSSRGSLSNEQFF
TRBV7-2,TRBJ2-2,CASSLDRYTGELFF
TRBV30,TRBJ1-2,CAWKQGHGYTF
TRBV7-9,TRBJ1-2,CASSLTQLDGYTF
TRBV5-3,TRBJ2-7,CARSQKLAGDRNGDHEQYF
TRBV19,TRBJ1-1,CASRLQGTPGGTEAFF
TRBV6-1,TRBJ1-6,CASSEQVGGRSPLHF
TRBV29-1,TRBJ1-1,CSVADGQGRTEAFF
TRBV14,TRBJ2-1,CASSQLLALRQFF
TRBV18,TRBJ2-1,CASSPLTSGRRGEQFF
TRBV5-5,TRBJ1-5,CASSADRGLGQPQHF
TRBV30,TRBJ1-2,CAWSVLRGRDGYTF